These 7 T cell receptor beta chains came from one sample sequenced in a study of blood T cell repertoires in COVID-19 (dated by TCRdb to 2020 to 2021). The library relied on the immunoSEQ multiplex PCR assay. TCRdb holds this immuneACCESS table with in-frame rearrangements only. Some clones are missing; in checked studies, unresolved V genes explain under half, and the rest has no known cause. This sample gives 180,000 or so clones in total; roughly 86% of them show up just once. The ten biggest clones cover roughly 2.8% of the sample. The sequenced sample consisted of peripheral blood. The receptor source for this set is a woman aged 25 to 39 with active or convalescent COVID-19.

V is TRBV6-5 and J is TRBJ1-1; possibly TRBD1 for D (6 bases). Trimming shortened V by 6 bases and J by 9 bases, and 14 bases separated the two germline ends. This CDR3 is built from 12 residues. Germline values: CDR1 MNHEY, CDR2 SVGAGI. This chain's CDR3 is CASSDDRNKAFF. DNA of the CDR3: TGTGCCAGCAGCGACGACAGGAATAAAGCTTTCTTT.

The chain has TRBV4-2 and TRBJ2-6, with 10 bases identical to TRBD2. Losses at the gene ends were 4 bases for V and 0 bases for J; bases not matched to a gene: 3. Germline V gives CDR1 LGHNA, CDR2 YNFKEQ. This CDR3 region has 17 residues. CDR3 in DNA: TGTGCCAGCAGCCCTGGACTAGCGGCCTCTGGGGCCAACGTCCTGACTTTC. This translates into CASSPGLAASGANVLTF.

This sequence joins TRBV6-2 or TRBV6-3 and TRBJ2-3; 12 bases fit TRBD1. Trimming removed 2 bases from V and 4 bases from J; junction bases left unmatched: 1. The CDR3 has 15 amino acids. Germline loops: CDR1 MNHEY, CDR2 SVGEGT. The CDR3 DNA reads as TGTGCCAGCAGTTACGGGACAGGGGGCGCAGATACGCAGTATTTT. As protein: CASSYGTGGADTQYF.

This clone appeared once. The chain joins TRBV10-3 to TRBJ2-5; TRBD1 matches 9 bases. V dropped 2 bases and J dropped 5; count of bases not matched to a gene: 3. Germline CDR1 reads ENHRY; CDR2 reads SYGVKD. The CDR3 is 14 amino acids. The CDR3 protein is CAISEVQGAETQYF. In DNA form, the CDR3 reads TGTGCCATCAGTGAGGTACAGGGGGCGGAGACCCAGTACTTC.

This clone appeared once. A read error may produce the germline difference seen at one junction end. The CDR3 is CASSVAGTAEKLFF. The CDR3 DNA reads as TGTGCCAGCAGCGTGGCTGGGACAGCTGAAAAGCTGTTTTTT. J is TRBJ1-4 and V is TRBV9, with 7 nucleotides matching TRBD1. The CDR3 contains 14 residues. CDR1 is SGDLS, CDR2 YYNGEE, per germline.

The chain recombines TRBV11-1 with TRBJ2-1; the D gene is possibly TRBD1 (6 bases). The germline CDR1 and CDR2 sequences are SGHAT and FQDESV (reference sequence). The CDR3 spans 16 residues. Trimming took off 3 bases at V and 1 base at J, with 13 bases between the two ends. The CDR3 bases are TGTGCCAGCAGCTTTACCTCAGGGGATTCCTACAATGAGCAGTTCTTC. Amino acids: CASSFTSGDSYNEQFF.

This CDR3 reads CASSFGRDGYTF. The CDR3 DNA is TGTGCCAGCAGTTTCGGCAGGGATGGCTACACCTTC. The chain carries TRBV12-3 or TRBV12-4 and TRBJ1-2; the D gene is possibly TRBD1 (5 bases). Trimming removed 3 bases at V and 6 bases at J, with 8 bases between. This CDR3 has 12 residues.